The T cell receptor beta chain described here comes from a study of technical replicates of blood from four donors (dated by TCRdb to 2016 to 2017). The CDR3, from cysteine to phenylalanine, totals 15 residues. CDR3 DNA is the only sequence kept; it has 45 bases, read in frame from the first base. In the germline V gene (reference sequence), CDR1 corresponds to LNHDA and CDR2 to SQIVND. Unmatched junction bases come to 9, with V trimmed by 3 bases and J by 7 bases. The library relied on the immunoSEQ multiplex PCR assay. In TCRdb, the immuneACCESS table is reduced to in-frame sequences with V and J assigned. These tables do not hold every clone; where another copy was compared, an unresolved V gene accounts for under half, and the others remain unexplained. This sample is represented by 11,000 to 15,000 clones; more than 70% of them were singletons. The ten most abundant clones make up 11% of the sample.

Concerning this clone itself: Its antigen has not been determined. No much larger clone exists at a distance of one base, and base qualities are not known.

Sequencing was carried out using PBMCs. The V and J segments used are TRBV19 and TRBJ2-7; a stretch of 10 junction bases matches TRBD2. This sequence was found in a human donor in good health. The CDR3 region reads CASSIASLSGREQYF. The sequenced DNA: TGTGCCAGTAGTATTGCCTCCCTTAGCGGGAGGGAGCAGTACTTC. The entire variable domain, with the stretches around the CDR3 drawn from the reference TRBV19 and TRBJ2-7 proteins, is DGGITQSPKYLFRKEGQNVTLSCEQNLNHDAMYWYRQDPGQGLRLIYYSQIVNDFQKGDIAEGYSVSREKKESFPLTVTSAQKNPTAFYLCASSIASLSGREQYFGPGTRLTVT.